The rows below give T cell receptor beta chains drawn from one sample of a study of early T cells in non-severe SARS-CoV-2 infection. TCRdb analysed the 5' RACE reads with MiXCR anew, one entry per CDR3 protein. The sample lists 65,000 to 85,000 distinct CDR3 sequences; more than 8% were seen once. The input for sequencing was whole blood, taken at baseline. Receptor source: an adult who was a healthcare worker with PCR-confirmed SARS-CoV-2 infection or an uninfected control (not recorded which). Each CDR3 is given with its conserved first and last residue. A D gene is named only where the DNA matches it firmly. Size values are once, few and many counts, or a class for expanded clones, and some rows have none.

.	TRBV27	many	TRBJ2-5	TGTGCCAGCAGCCTCTCGGGAGAGGCGACCCAGTACTTC	CASSLSGEATQYF
TRBD1	TRBV29-1	many	TRBJ2-1	TGCAGCGTCCGGACAGGGGGATTGGATGAGCAGTTCTTC	CSVRTGGLDEQFF
.	TRBV30	.	TRBJ2-7	TGTGCCTGCCGAGGGATGGGCAGCTACGAGCAGTACTTC	CACRGMGSYEQYF
TRBD2	TRBV7-2	many	TRBJ2-5	TGTGCCAGCAGCCTCTTAGCGGGAGAGACCCAGTACTTC	CASSLLAGETQYF
TRBD2	TRBV20-1	many	TRBJ2-7	TGCAGTGCTAGAAAACCGGGACTAGCGGTATCCTACGAGCAGTACTTC	CSARKPGLAVSYEQYF
TRBD1	TRBV20-1	many	TRBJ2-7	TGCAGTGCTAACCACCGGGGACAGCCGAACTACGAGCAGTACTTC	CSANHRGQPNYEQYF
TRBD1	TRBV2	many	TRBJ2-1	TGTGCCAGCAGTCCCGGGACAGGGACCTACAATGAGCAGTTCTTC	CASSPGTGTYNEQFF
TRBD1	TRBV28	many	TRBJ2-6	TGTGCCAGCAGACCGACAGGGGGAGTAGACACTGGGGCCAACGTCCTGACTTTC	CASRPTGGVDTGANVLTF
.	TRBV29-1	few	TRBJ2-2	TGCAGCGTCGATGCCGGTAGAGGAACGAACACCGGGGAGCTGTTTTTT	CSVDAGRGTNTGELFF
.	TRBV6-2/TRBV6-3	few	TRBJ1-1	TGTGCCAGCAGTTACTCGCCGGTCACTGAAGCTTTCTTT	CASSYSPVTEAFF
TRBD1	TRBV6-1	many	TRBJ1-1	TGTGCCAGCAGGCTGACAGGGGACAACACTGAAGCTTTCTTT	CASRLTGDNTEAFF
.	TRBV28	few	TRBJ2-5	TGTGCCAGCAGACCCCAGGGCCAAGAGACCCAGTACTTC	CASRPQGQETQYF
TRBD2	TRBV7-9	many	TRBJ2-3	TGTGCCAGCAGCCGAGCGGGAAGCACAGATACGCAGTATTTT	CASSRAGSTDTQYF
.	TRBV7-2	many	TRBJ1-3	TGTGCCAGCAGTCTAGCGCAGAACTCTGGAAACACCATATATTTT	CASSLAQNSGNTIYF
TRBD2	TRBV2	many	TRBJ2-7	TGTGCCAGCAGTGAAGGGAAGGGACTAGCGAGCTACGAGCAGTACTTC	CASSEGKGLASYEQYF
.	TRBV4-3	many	TRBJ2-1	TGCGCCAGCAGCCAACAGGGGAATATTGGCAATGAGCAGTTCTTC	CASSQQGNIGNEQFF
TRBD1	TRBV10-3	few	TRBJ2-1	TGTGCCATCAGTGCTTCCACCGGGACAGGGGATGTCGATGAGCAGTTCTTC	CAISASTGTGDVDEQFF
.	TRBV5-5	.	TRBJ2-1	TGTGCCAGCAGCTTGGGCCCGGGGGACAATGAGCAGTTCTTC	CASSLGPGDNEQFF
.	TRBV10-1	medium-sized	TRBJ2-1	TGCGCCAGCCCCGAGTGCGAACCCCATGAGCAGTTCTTC	CASPECEPHEQFF
.	TRBV2	.	TRBJ2-3	TGTGCCAGCAGTCAAGACCAAGCGGTGGCAGATACGCAGTATTTT	CASSQDQAVADTQYF
.	TRBV7-8	few	TRBJ2-5	TGTGCCAGCAGCTTTACCGGACCCCAGTACTTC	CASSFTGPQYF
.	TRBV27	many	TRBJ1-2	TGTGCCAGCACCCCATCCACAGGGTCGTATGGCTACACCTTC	CASTPSTGSYGYTF
TRBD2	TRBV6-2/TRBV6-3	many	TRBJ2-3	TGTGCCAGCAGTTACGAAGCGGGAGGGCGGCGTAGCACAGATACGCAGTATTTT	CASSYEAGGRRSTDTQYF
TRBD2	TRBV20-1	many	TRBJ2-1	TGCAGTGCTAGTGGGCTAGCGGGAGGTAGTGAGCAGTTCTTC	CSASGLAGGSEQFF
.	TRBV12-3/TRBV12-4	medium-sized	TRBJ1-3	TGTGCCAGCAGCCATGGAAACACCATATATTTT	CASSHGNTIYF
.	TRBV5-8	few	TRBJ1-5	TGTGCCAGCAGCAGAGGACAAGTGAATAGCAATCAGCCCCAGCATTTT	CASSRGQVNSNQPQHF
.	TRBV24-1	.	TRBJ1-1	TGTGCCACCAGTGATGGCGGACAGAACACTGAAGCTTTCTTT	CATSDGGQNTEAFF
TRBD1	TRBV28	.	TRBJ2-5	TGTGCCAGCAGATCGCCAGGGGGCCTGTCACGAAGTGGAGAGACCCAGTACTTC	CASRSPGGLSRSGETQYF
TRBD1	TRBV27	few	TRBJ1-1	TGTGCCAGCAGTTGGACAGGGTCCAGGGTGGTGAACACTGAAGCTTTCTTT	CASSWTGSRVVNTEAFF
TRBD1	TRBV29-1	many	TRBJ1-1	TGCAGCGTTGTACAGGGGACTGGGAACACTGAAGCTTTCTTT	CSVVQGTGNTEAFF
.	TRBV24-1	.	TRBJ2-1	TGTGCCACCAGTGATCCCAGGGGACCGGACAATGAGCAGTTCTTC	CATSDPRGPDNEQFF
.	TRBV6-6	few	TRBJ1-1	TGTGCCACGCAGCAAGTGAACACTGAAGCTTTCTTT	CATQQVNTEAFF
TRBD2	TRBV28	.	TRBJ2-7	TGTGCCAGCAGTTACCTGGGCGGGAGCGTCAGCGAGCAGTACTTC	CASSYLGGSVSEQYF
.	TRBV29-1	.	TRBJ1-2	TGCAGCGTTGTCAGGGAAAGGGATGGCTACACCTTC	CSVVRERDGYTF
.	TRBV28	many	TRBJ1-3	TGTGCCAGCAGTTTAAGACAGACGAGCTCTGGAAACACCATATATTTT	CASSLRQTSSGNTIYF
.	TRBV28	few	TRBJ1-4	TGTGCCAGCAAGGAGCGGAATGAAAAACTGTTTTTT	CASKERNEKLFF
.	TRBV12-5	few	TRBJ2-7	TGTGCTAGTGGTTTGGTACCGCACGAGCAGTACTTC	CASGLVPHEQYF
TRBD1	TRBV4-2	few	TRBJ2-3	TGTGCCAGCAGCCTCGTACGACAGGGGTCGGTTTTGGTGGATACGCAGTATTTT	CASSLVRQGSVLVDTQYF
.	TRBV29-1	few	TRBJ2-2	TGCAGCGTTGTGGTCGCCGCGAACACCGGGGAGCTGTTTTTT	CSVVVAANTGELFF
TRBD1	TRBV29-1	.	TRBJ2-5	TGCAGCGATCTTTTAGGGGGCGCGGAGACCCAGTACTTC	CSDLLGGAETQYF
.	TRBV10-2	many	TRBJ2-5	TGCGCCAGCAGCCCTAGCCTGGTAGAGACCCAGTACTTC	CASSPSLVETQYF
.	TRBV20-1	many	TRBJ1-1	TGCAGTGCTAGAGTCCTTCGGGGTCTGAACACTGAAGCTTTCTTT	CSARVLRGLNTEAFF
.	TRBV7-9	many	TRBJ1-5	TGTGCCAGCAGCTCCCAGGGGTCCAGTCAGCCCCAGCATTTT	CASSSQGSSQPQHF
TRBD1	TRBV5-1	.	TRBJ2-2	TGCGCCAGCACCCCGAGGGGGCGCGACACCGGGGAGCTGTTTTTT	CASTPRGRDTGELFF